This T cell receptor (beta chain) was recovered during a study of patients and donors after allogeneic stem cell transplantation. Using its own MiXCR run on the RT-PCR reads, TCRdb lists one record per CDR3 protein. The sample consists of 20,000 to 30,000 distinct CDR3 sequences, over 7% of them appearing once. This CDR3 region has 15 residues. V shed 1 base and J 5 bases; nucleotides not matched to a gene: 6. Germline V gene lookup returns CDR1 LNHNV and CDR2 YYDKDF (reference sequence). This clonotype was seen more than once but under ten times. Sequenced sample: blood, either unsorted or a sorted T cell fraction (not recorded which). The receptor's source is a human donor who was either an allogeneic HSCT recipient or a stem cell or donor lymphocyte infusion donor (not recorded which). It is not recorded whose cells these are; they may come from a transplant donor. The gene calls are TRBV15 and TRBJ2-7; 9 bases are shared with TRBD2. The CDR3 sequence: CATSRGRGGGNEQYF. DNA for the CDR3: TGTGCCACCAGCAGAGGGCGGGGGGGAGGTAACGAGCAGTACTTC.